This T cell receptor (beta chain) appears in the sequencing data of a study of beta chain features in type 1 diabetes. Deletions cut 0 bases from V and 6 bases from J, with 3 bases between. CDR1 is PRHDT, CDR2 FYEKMQ, per germline (reference sequence). CDR3 length equals 11 residues. Every participating donor gave one draw, a heparinised blood sample averaging about 120 mL. Using CD45RO/CCR7/CD25/CD127/CD95/CD27, CD4+ naive, central memory, regulatory and stem cell-like memory cells were sorted. Each sorted fraction was over 95% pure. As regards this clone: The sample holds other DNA sequences that translate to the same CDR3.

The study reverse transcribed the entire isolated RNA, so it sequenced expressed TCRB transcripts. TCRdb's table, derived via immunoSEQ multiplex PCR, lists solely in-frame clones and lacks some. Here the sample spans 400,000 to 550,000 clones, more than 9.5% being singletons. Sequencing was done on a sample of naive CD4+ T cells from blood. The receptor was isolated from a woman between 18 and 29 years old in good health. V is TRBV13 and J is TRBJ2-7; D uncertain. The CDR3 region has the DNA TGTGCCAGCAGCTTAGGCTCCGAGCAGTACTTC. It yields the protein CASSLGSEQYF. The variable domain in full, with the rest retrieved from reference TRBV13 and TRBJ2-7, is AAGVIQSPRHLIKEKRETATLKCYPIPRHDTVYWYQQGPGQDPQFLISFYEKMQSDKGSIPDRFSAQQFSDYHSELNMSSLELGDSALYFCASSLGSEQYFGPGTRLTVT.